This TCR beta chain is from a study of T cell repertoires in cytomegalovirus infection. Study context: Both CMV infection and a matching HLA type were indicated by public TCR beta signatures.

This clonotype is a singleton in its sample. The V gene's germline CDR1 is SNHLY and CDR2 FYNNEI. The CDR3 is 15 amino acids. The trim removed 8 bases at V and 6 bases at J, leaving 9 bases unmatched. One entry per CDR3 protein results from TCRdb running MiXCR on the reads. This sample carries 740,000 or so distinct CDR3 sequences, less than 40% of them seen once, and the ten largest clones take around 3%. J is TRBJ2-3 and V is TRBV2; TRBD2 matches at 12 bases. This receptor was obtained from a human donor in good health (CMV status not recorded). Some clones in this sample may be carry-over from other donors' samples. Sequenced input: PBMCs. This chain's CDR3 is CASRGTSGQQDTQYF. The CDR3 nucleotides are TGTGCCAGCCGAGGGACTAGCGGGCAACAGGATACGCAGTATTTT.